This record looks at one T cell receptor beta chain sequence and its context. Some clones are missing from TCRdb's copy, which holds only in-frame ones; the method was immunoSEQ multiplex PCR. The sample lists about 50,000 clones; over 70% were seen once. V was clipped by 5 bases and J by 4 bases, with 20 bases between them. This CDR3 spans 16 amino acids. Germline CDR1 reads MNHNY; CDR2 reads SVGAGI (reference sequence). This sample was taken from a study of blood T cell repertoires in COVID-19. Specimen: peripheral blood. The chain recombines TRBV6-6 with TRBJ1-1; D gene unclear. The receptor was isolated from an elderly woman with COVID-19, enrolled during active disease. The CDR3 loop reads CASSPPFNRRGTEAFF. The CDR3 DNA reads TGTGCCAGCAGTCCCCCGTTCAATCGACGGGGCACTGAAGCTTTCTTT.